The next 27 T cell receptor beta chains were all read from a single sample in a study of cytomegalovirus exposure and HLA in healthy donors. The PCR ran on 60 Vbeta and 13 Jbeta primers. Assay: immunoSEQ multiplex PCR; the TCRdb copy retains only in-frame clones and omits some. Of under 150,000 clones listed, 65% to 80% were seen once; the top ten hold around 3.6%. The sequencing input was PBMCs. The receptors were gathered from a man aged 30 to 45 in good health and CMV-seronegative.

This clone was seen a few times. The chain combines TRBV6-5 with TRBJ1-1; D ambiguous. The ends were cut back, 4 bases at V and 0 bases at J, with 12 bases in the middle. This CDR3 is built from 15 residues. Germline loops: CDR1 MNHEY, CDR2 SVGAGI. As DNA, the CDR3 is TGTGCCAGCAGTTTGAGGGTTTGGATGAACACTGAAGCTTTCTTT. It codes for CASSLRVWMNTEAFF.

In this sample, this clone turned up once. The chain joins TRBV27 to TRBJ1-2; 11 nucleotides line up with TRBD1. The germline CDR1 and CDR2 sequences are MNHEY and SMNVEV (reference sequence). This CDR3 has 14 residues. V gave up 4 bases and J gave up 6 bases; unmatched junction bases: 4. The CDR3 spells CASSSGTGGHGYTF. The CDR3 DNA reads TGTGCCAGCAGTTCCGGGACAGGGGGACATGGCTACACCTTC.

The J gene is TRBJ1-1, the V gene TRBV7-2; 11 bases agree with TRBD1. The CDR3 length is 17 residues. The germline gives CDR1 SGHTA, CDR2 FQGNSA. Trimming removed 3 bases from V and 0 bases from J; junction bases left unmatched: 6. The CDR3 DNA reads TGTGCCAGCAGCTTGAGGGACAGGGGGGCTTTGAACACTGAAGCTTTCTTT. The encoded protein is CASSLRDRGALNTEAFF. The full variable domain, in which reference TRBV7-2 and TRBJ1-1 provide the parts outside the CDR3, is GAGVSQSPSNKVTEKGKDVELRCDPISGHTALYWYRQSLGQGLEFLIYFQGNSAPDKSGLPSDRFSAERTGGSVSTLTIQRTQQEDSAVYLCASSLRDRGALNTEAFFGQGTRLTVV.

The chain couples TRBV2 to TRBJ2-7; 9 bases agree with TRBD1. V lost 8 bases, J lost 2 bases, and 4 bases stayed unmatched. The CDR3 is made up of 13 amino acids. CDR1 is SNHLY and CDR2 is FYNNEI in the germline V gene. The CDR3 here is CASLRDRAYEQYF. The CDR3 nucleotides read TGTGCCAGCCTCCGGGACAGGGCCTACGAGCAGTACTTC.

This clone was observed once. As DNA, the CDR3 is TGTGCCAGCGTTTTACTCGTAGCGGGAGGGCACTACGAGCAGTACTTC. Residues: CASVLLVAGGHYEQYF. The chain is built from TRBV27 and TRBJ2-7; TRBD2 agrees at 11 bases. V lost 8 bases to trimming and J lost 3 bases; unmatched junction nucleotides: 12. The CDR3 covers 16 residues. In germline, CDR1 is MNHEY, CDR2 SMNVEV (reference sequence).

The CDR3 DNA is TGTGCCAGCAGCTCGGGACTAGCGGGGCCCCAAGGCACCGGGGAGCTGTTTTTT. Translating gives CASSSGLAGPQGTGELFF. J is TRBJ2-2 and V is TRBV7-3, with 13 nucleotides matching TRBD2. The CDR3 is 18 amino acids. Germline CDR1 is SGHTA and CDR2 is FQGTGA. Trimming took 4 bases from V and 4 from J; bases not matched to a gene: 9.

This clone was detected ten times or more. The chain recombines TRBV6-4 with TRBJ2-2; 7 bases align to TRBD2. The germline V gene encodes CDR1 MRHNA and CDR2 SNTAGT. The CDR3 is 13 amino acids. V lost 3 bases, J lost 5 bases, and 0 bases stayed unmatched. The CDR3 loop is CASSERETGELFF. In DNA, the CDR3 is TGTGCCAGCAGTGAGCGGGAGACCGGGGAGCTGTTTTTT.

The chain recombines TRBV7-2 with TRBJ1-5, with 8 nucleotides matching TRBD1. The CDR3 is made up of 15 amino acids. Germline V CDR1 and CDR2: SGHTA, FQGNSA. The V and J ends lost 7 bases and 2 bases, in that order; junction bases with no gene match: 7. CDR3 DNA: TGTGCCAGCAAGGGCCAGGGGGCAGGCAATCAGCCCCAGCATTTT. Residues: CASKGQGAGNQPQHF.

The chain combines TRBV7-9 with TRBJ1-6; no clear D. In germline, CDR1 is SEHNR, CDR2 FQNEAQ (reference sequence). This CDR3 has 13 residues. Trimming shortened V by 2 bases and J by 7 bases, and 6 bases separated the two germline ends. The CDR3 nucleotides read TGTGCCAGCAGCTTACGGTACAATTCACCCCTCCACTTT. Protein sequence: CASSLRYNSPLHF.

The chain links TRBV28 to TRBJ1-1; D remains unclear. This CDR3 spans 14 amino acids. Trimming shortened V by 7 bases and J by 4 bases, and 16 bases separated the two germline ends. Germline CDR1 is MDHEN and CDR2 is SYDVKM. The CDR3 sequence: CASTFERAGTEAFF. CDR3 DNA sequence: TGTGCCAGCACTTTTGAGAGGGCAGGCACTGAAGCTTTCTTT. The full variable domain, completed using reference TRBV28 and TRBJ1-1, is DVKVTQSSRYLVKRTGEKVFLECVQDMDHENMFWYRQDPGLGLRLIYFSYDVKMKEKGDIPEGYSVSREKKERFSLILESASTNQTSMYLCASTFERAGTEAFFGQGTRLTVV.

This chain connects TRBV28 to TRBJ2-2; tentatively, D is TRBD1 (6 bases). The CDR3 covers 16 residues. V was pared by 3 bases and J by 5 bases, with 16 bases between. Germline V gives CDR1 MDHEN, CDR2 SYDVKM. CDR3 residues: CASSLLEARGTGELFF. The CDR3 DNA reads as TGTGCCAGCAGTTTGTTAGAGGCCAGGGGAACCGGGGAGCTGTTTTTT. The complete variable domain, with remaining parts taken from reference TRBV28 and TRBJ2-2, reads DVKVTQSSRYLVKRTGEKVFLECVQDMDHENMFWYRQDPGLGLRLIYFSYDVKMKEKGDIPEGYSVSREKKERFSLILESASTNQTSMYLCASSLLEARGTGELFFGEGSRLTVL.

CDR3 in amino acids: CASSLGGPINTEAFF. The CDR3 nucleotides read TGTGCCAGCAGCTTAGGCGGGCCAATTAACACTGAAGCTTTCTTT. The gene calls are TRBV7-9 and TRBJ1-1; D is undetermined. The CDR3 is made up of 15 amino acids. The germline V and J ends were trimmed by 1 base and 2 bases, with 11 bases remaining between them. Germline V lookup: CDR1 SEHNR, CDR2 FQNEAQ (reference sequence).

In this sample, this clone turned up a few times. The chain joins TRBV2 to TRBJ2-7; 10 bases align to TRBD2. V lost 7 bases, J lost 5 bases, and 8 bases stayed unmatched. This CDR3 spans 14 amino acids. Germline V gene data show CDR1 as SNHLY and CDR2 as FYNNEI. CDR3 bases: TGTGCCAGCAAGCGGGAGGGCCCGGGCCACGAGCAGTACTTC. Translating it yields CASKREGPGHEQYF.

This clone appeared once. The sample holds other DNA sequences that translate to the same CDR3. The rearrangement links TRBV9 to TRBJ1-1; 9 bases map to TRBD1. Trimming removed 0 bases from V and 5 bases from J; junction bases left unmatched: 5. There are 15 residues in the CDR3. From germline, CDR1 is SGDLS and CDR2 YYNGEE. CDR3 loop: CASSVAGTGSTEAFF. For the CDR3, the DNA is TGTGCCAGCAGCGTAGCGGGGACAGGGAGTACTGAAGCTTTCTTT.

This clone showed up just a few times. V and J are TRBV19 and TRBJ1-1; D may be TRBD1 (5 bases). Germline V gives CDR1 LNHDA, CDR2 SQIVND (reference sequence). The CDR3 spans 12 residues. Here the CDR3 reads CPISQGNTEAFF. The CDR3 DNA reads TGTCCCATCTCGCAGGGAAACACTGAAGCTTTCTTT.

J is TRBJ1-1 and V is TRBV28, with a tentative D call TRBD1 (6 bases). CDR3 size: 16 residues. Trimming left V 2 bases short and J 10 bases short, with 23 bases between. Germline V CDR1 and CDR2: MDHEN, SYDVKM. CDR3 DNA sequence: TGTGCCAGCAGTTTACCAGGGGAAAGGGGATGGTCTGGAGCTTTCTTT. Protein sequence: CASSLPGERGWSGAFF. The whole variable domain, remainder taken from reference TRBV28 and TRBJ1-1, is DVKVTQSSRYLVKRTGEKVFLECVQDMDHENMFWYRQDPGLGLRLIYFSYDVKMKEKGDIPEGYSVSREKKERFSLILESASTNQTSMYLCASSLPGERGWSGAFFGQGTRLTVV.

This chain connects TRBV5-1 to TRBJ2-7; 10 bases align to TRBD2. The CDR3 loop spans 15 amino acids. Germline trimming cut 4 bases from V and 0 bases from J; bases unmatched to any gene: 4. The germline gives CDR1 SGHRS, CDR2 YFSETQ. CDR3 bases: TGCGCCAGCAGCACCACTAGCGGGAACTCCTACGAGCAGTACTTC. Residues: CASSTTSGNSYEQYF.

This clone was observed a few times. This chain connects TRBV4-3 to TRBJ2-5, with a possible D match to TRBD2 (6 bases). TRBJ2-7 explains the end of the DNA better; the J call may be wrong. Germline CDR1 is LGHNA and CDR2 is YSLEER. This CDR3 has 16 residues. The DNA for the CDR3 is TGCGCCAGCAGCCAAGATCGGGGGACTCCTTGGGTCGAGCAGTACTTC. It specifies CASSQDRGTPWVEQYF.

The CDR3: CASSYGLEGDEQYF. CDR3 DNA: TGTGCCAGCAGCTACGGACTAGAGGGCGACGAGCAGTACTTC. The chain has TRBV7-7 and TRBJ2-7; TRBD2 matches 7 bases. Trimming at V came to 4 bases and at J to 5 bases, leaving 8 bases not matched to a gene. The CDR3 is 14 amino acids. The germline gives CDR1 SSHAT, CDR2 FNYEAQ (reference sequence).

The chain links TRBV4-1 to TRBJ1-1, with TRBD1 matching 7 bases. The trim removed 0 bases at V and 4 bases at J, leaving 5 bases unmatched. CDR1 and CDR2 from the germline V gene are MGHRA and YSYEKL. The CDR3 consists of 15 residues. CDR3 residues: CASSQDPAGGTEAFF. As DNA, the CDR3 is TGCGCCAGCAGCCAAGATCCGGCAGGGGGCACTGAAGCTTTCTTT.

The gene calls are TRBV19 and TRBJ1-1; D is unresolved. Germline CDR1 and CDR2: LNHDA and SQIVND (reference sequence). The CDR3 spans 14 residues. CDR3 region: CAVRPDLTNTEAFF. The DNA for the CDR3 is TGTGCAGTAAGGCCAGACTTAACTAACACTGAAGCTTTCTTT.

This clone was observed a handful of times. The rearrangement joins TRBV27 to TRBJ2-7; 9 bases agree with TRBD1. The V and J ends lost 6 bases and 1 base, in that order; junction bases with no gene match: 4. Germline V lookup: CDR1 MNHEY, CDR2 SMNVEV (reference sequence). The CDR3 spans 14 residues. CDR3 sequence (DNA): TGTGCCAGCAGAAAGACAGGGGGGTCCTACGAGCAGTACTTC. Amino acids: CASRKTGGSYEQYF.

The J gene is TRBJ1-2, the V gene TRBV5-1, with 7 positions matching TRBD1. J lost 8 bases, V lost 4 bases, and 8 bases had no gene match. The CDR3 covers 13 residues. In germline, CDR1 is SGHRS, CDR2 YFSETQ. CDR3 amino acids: CASSQDRDSGYTF. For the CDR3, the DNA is TGCGCCAGCAGCCAAGACAGGGACTCAGGCTACACCTTC.

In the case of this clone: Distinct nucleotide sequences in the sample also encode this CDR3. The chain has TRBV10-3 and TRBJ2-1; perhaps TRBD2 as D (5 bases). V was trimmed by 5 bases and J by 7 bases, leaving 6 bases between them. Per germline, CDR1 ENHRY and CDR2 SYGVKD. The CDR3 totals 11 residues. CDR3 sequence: CAISPGNEQFF. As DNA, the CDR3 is TGTGCCATCAGTCCGGGGAATGAGCAGTTCTTC.

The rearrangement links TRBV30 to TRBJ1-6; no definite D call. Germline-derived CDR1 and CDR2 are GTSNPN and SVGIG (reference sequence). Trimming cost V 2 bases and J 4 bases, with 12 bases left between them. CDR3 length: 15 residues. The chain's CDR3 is CAWSSGTGYNSPLHF. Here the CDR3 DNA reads TGTGCCTGGAGTTCCGGCACGGGGTATAATTCACCCCTCCACTTT.

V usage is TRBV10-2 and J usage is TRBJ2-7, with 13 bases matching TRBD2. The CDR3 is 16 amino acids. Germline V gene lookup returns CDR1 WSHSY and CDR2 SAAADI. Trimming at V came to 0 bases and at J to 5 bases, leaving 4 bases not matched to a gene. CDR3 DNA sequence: TGCGCCAGCAGTGAGTCTAGGACTAGCGGGAGTAACGAGCAGTACTTC. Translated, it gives CASSESRTSGSNEQYF.

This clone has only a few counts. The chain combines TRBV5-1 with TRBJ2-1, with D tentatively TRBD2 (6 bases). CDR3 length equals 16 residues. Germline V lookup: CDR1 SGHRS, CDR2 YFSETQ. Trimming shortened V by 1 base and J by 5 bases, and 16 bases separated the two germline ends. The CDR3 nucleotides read TGCGCCAGCAGCTTGCACCTAGCGAATAAGAACAATGAGCAGTTCTTC. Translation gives CASSLHLANKNNEQFF.